Below are 26 T cell receptor beta chains sequenced from a single sample in a study of identical twins. TCRdb recomputed calls from the 5' RACE reads with MiXCR, one row per CDR3 protein. The repertoire holds 240,000 or so distinct CDR3 sequences, with approximately 7% as singletons. The same sample was also studied in work on yellow fever vaccine responses in identical twins.

Sequencing was carried out using memory (CD45RO+) T cells sorted from blood. The receptors originated from a young woman in good health.

The V and J genes are TRBV20-1 and TRBJ2-3, with 7 bases that match TRBD2. Germline values: CDR1 DFQATT, CDR2 SNEGSKA (reference sequence). This CDR3 comprises 16 residues. With V trimmed by 5 bases and J by 4 bases, 15 bases remained unmatched. In DNA, the CDR3 is TGCAGTGCTCCCATAGCGGGCCCCCGGGAGGCAGATACGCAGTATTTT. Translated, it gives CSAPIAGPREADTQYF.

In its sample, this clonotype was seen many times. The V and J genes are TRBV10-3 and TRBJ1-1; the match to TRBD1 covers 8 bases. Germline V gene sequence: CDR1 ENHRY, CDR2 SYGVKD. The CDR3 contains 16 residues. V trimming: 5 bases; J trimming: 5 bases; junction bases outside the gene matches: 13. Here the CDR3 reads CAISQPPGTGETEAFF. The CDR3 nucleotides are TGTGCCATCAGTCAACCTCCCGGGACAGGAGAGACTGAAGCTTTCTTT.

This clonotype showed up many times. J is TRBJ1-2 and V is TRBV4-1, with 9 bases aligning to TRBD1. V was pared by 3 bases and J by 3 bases, with 5 bases of the junction left unmatched. The germline CDR1 and CDR2 sequences are MGHRA and YSYEKL. The CDR3 has 15 amino acids. CDR3 coding DNA: TGCGCCAGCAGCCACACACAGGGGGCTCACTATGGCTACACCTTC. It specifies CASSHTQGAHYGYTF.

This clonotype was observed many times. The chain has TRBV7-8 and TRBJ2-1; TRBD2 agrees at 8 bases. The length of the CDR3 is 14 residues. With 6 bases clipped from V and 9 bases from J, the junction kept 10 bases outside the gene matches. Germline lookup yields CDR1 SGHVS and CDR2 FQNEAQ. The CDR3 sequence: CASRSLGGAGEQFF. DNA for the CDR3: TGTGCCAGCAGGTCGCTCGGGGGGGCTGGTGAGCAGTTCTTC. The whole variable domain, remainder taken from reference TRBV7-8 and TRBJ2-1, is GAGVSQSPRYKVAKRGQDVALRCDPISGHVSLFWYQQALGQGPEFLTYFQNEAQLDKSGLPSDRFFAERPEGSVSTLKIQRTQQEDSAVYLCASRSLGGAGEQFFGPGTRLTVL.

The chain is built from TRBV5-6 and TRBJ2-6; D may be TRBD1 (6 bases). The germline gives CDR1 SGHDT, CDR2 YYEEEE. CDR3 length: 18 amino acids. Trimming stripped 1 base from V and 3 bases from J, with 17 bases between. In nucleotides, the CDR3 is TGTGCCAGCAGCTTGACCCAGGGGAGAGCTGGTGGGGCCAACGTCCTGACTTTC. This gives the protein CASSLTQGRAGGANVLTF. Supplemented by reference TRBV5-6 and TRBJ2-6, the full variable domain reads DAGVTQSPTHLIKTRGQQVTLRCSPKSGHDTVSWYQQALGQGPQFIFQYYEEEERQRGNFPDRFSGHQFPNYSSELNVNALLLGDSALYLCASSLTQGRAGGANVLTFGAGSRLTVL.

The J gene is TRBJ2-7, the V gene TRBV7-9; 9 bases fit TRBD1. This CDR3 is 16 amino acids long. After removal of 5 bases from V and 3 bases from J, the junction contained 11 bases not matched to a gene. CDR1 SEHNR and CDR2 FQNEAQ come from the germline V gene (reference sequence). CDR3 region: CASSKTRQGGFYEQYF. In DNA, the CDR3 is TGTGCCAGCAGCAAAACTCGACAGGGGGGGTTCTACGAGCAGTACTTC.

The chain links TRBV20-1 to TRBJ2-1; the match to TRBD2 covers 10 bases. The CDR3 totals 15 residues. Germline loops: CDR1 DFQATT, CDR2 SNEGSKA (reference sequence). V shed 5 bases and J 9 bases; nucleotides not matched to a gene: 13. DNA of the CDR3: TGCAGTGCTCTACCTCCGAGCGGGAGGGTCGGTGAGCAGTTCTTC. This translates into CSALPPSGRVGEQFF.

This clonotype was observed a few times. The chain combines TRBV19 with TRBJ2-1; D uncertain. Trimming pared 5 bases from V and 0 bases from J, leaving 8 bases between. The CDR3 covers 14 residues. Germline CDR1 and CDR2: LNHDA and SQIVND (reference sequence). The CDR3 DNA follows: TGTGCCAGTAGTCCGCGAAGCTCCTACAATGAGCAGTTCTTC. Translation: CASSPRSSYNEQFF.

In its sample, this clonotype was seen a few times. The genes are TRBV5-1 and TRBJ2-1; 8 bases map to TRBD2. The CDR3 has 16 amino acids. Trimming took 4 bases from V and 8 from J; bases not matched to a gene: 14. CDR1 is SGHRS and CDR2 is YFSETQ in the germline V gene. The CDR3 here is CASSQTPGTRPHEQFF. As DNA, the CDR3 is TGCGCCAGCAGCCAAACCCCCGGGACTAGACCCCATGAGCAGTTCTTC.

This clonotype appeared a few times. The V and J genes are TRBV11-2 and TRBJ2-3; 10 nucleotides line up with TRBD2. From germline, CDR1 is SGHAT and CDR2 FQNNGV. V lost 1 base, J lost 1 base, and 8 bases stayed unmatched. This CDR3 is built from 18 residues. The CDR3, as DNA: TGTGCCAGCAGCTTAGGAATAACCGGGACTAGCGGCACAGATACGCAGTATTTT. This encodes CASSLGITGTSGTDTQYF.

The V gene is TRBV20-1, the J gene TRBJ2-7; D not resolved. V dropped 1 base and J dropped 2 bases, with 3 bases sitting between them. CDR1 and CDR2 (germline): DFQATT, SNEGSKA (reference sequence). This CDR3 comprises 11 residues. The CDR3 here is CSARGTYEQYF. In DNA form, the CDR3 reads TGCAGTGCTAGAGGGACCTACGAGCAGTACTTC.

The sample holds many counts of this clonotype. The chain combines TRBV12-3 or TRBV12-4 with TRBJ2-1; 8 bases are shared with TRBD1. This CDR3 has 15 residues. J lost 12 bases, V lost 3 bases, and 13 bases had no gene match. The CDR3 protein is CASSFPGQVTMRQFF. Written as DNA, the CDR3 is TGTGCCAGCAGTTTTCCGGGACAGGTTACAATGAGGCAGTTCTTC.

This clonotype was detected only a few times. The chain has TRBV3-1 and TRBJ1-1; 7 bases agree with TRBD1. The CDR3 totals 14 residues. The germline gives CDR1 LGHDT, CDR2 YNNKEL (reference sequence). The V and J ends lost 5 bases and 1 base, in that order; junction bases with no gene match: 4. CDR3 sequence reads: CASSWDSWNTEAFF. The CDR3 nucleotides are TGTGCCAGCAGCTGGGACAGTTGGAACACTGAAGCTTTCTTT.

This clonotype was detected many times. V is TRBV6-1 and J is TRBJ2-2; D might be TRBD1 (5 bases). V was trimmed by 8 bases and J by 5 bases, leaving 12 bases between them. The length of the CDR3 is 13 residues. From germline, CDR1 is MNHNS and CDR2 SASEGT. The CDR3 DNA sequence: TGTGCCAGCGGGCTGGGGCGGACCGGGGAGCTGTTTTTT. Protein sequence: CASGLGRTGELFF.

This clonotype was detected ten times or more. This rearrangement joins TRBV5-1 to TRBJ1-6; D remains unclear. The length of the CDR3 is 14 residues. The V gene lost 0 bases and the J gene lost 3 bases, with 4 bases spanning the gap. Germline CDR1 SGHRS, CDR2 YFSETQ. In DNA form, the CDR3 reads TGCGCCAGCAGCTTGGAAGTCTATAATTCACCCCTCCACTTT. It specifies CASSLEVYNSPLHF.

This clonotype has at least ten counts. The chain couples TRBV13 to TRBJ2-4; D not resolved. The V end was cut by 0 bases, the J end by 8 bases, with 2 bases between. The germline gives CDR1 PRHDT, CDR2 FYEKMQ (reference sequence). The CDR3 is made up of 11 amino acids. The CDR3 is CASSLGDIQYF. The CDR3 DNA sequence: TGTGCCAGCAGCTTAGGGGACATTCAGTACTTC. The whole variable domain, remainder taken from reference TRBV13 and TRBJ2-4, is AAGVIQSPRHLIKEKRETATLKCYPIPRHDTVYWYQQGPGQDPQFLISFYEKMQSDKGSIPDRFSAQQFSDYHSELNMSSLELGDSALYFCASSLGDIQYFGAGTRLSVL.

This clonotype was picked up many times. A read error may be the cause here, since a much bigger clone is one base away. The rearrangement joins TRBV5-1 to TRBJ1-1; D not certain. Germline lookup yields CDR1 SGHRS and CDR2 YFSETQ. The CDR3 has 13 amino acids. The V end lost 0 bases, the J end lost 1 base, and 4 bases lay between the germline ends. The CDR3 DNA reads TGCGCCAGCAGCTTGGAAAGGAACACTGAAGCTTTCTTT. This codes for CASSLERNTEAFF.

This clonotype was observed many times. The V call is TRBV20-1, the J call TRBJ1-4; D is ambiguous. This CDR3 contains 14 residues. The V end lost 3 bases, the J end lost 8 bases, and 16 bases lay between the germline ends. The germline V gene has CDR1 DFQATT and CDR2 SNEGSKA (reference sequence). The CDR3 region is CSASLGVEGEKLFF. CDR3 nucleotides: TGCAGTGCTAGTCTTGGTGTTGAGGGCGAAAAACTGTTTTTT.

This clonotype turned up a few times. The chain joins TRBV7-9 to TRBJ2-7; 10 nucleotides agree with TRBD2. Germline V gene sequence: CDR1 SEHNR, CDR2 FQNEAQ (reference sequence). Losses at the gene ends were 5 bases for V and 0 bases for J; bases not matched to a gene: 7. There are 16 residues in the CDR3. The CDR3 sequence is CASSPGLADLSYEQYF. DNA for the CDR3: TGTGCCAGCAGCCCCGGACTAGCGGACCTCTCCTACGAGCAGTACTTC.

This clonotype came up many times. The V gene is TRBV10-3, the J gene TRBJ2-1; D is tentatively TRBD1 or TRBD2 (5 bases each). Trimming stripped 0 bases from V and 9 bases from J, with 6 bases between. The CDR3 is made up of 12 amino acids. Germline CDR1 is ENHRY and CDR2 is SYGVKD. The CDR3 sequence is CAISESGTEQFF. The CDR3 region has the DNA TGTGCCATCAGTGAGTCGGGGACTGAGCAGTTCTTC.

This chain joins TRBV4-1 and TRBJ1-1; 7 nucleotides line up with TRBD1. This CDR3 is 16 amino acids long. CDR1 and CDR2 from the germline V gene are MGHRA and YSYEKL. The trim removed 1 base at V and 2 bases at J, leaving 7 bases unmatched. Here the CDR3 DNA reads TGCGCCAGCAGCCAAGTAGAGACAGGGATCAACACTGAAGCTTTCTTT. This encodes CASSQVETGINTEAFF.

This clonotype has only a few counts. This chain links TRBV18 with TRBJ2-1, with TRBD2 as a possible D gene (5 bases). Germline assignment: CDR1 KGHSH and CDR2 LQKENI. Trimming stripped 4 bases from V and 8 bases from J, with 18 bases between. CDR3 length: 15 residues. CDR3 loop: CASSQNPGSRDEQFF. The CDR3 DNA reads TGTGCCAGCTCACAAAACCCGGGGTCGAGGGATGAGCAGTTCTTC.

Details on this clonotype: The junction shows a germline mismatch at one end, possibly a read error. Written as DNA, the CDR3 is TGTGCCAGCAGATTGGACAGGGCCGAGCAGTACTTC. It translates to CASRLDRAEQYF. V gene TRBV5-4 combines with J gene TRBJ2-7; 8 bases agree with TRBD1. The CDR3 has 12 amino acids. CDR1 and CDR2 (germline): SGHNT, YYREEE (reference sequence). Full variable domain (remainder filled in from reference TRBV5-4 and TRBJ2-7): ETGVTQSPTHLIKTRGQQVTLRCSSQSGHNTVSWYQQALGQGPQFIFQYYREEENGRGNFPPRFSGLQFPNYSSELNVNALELDDSALYLCASRLDRAEQYFGPGTRLTVT.

In this sample, this clonotype turned up many times. J is TRBJ2-5 and V is TRBV18, with D perhaps TRBD2 (5 bases). The length of the CDR3 is 14 residues. Between the trimmed V and J ends, which lost 0 bases and 5 bases, there was a span of 10 bases. The germline CDR1 and CDR2 sequences are KGHSH and LQKENI. The CDR3 loop is CASSPPVGAETQYF. The CDR3, as DNA: TGTGCCAGCTCACCACCCGTGGGAGCCGAGACCCAGTACTTC.

This clonotype came up many times. The genes are TRBV20-1 and TRBJ1-2; D uncertain. V was pared by 0 bases and J by 2 bases, with 13 bases between. CDR1 and CDR2 (germline): DFQATT, SNEGSKA (reference sequence). The CDR3 covers 15 residues. As DNA, the CDR3 is TGCAGTGCTAGAGATTTGGCAGGCGGGAACTATGGCTACACCTTC. Translated, it gives CSARDLAGGNYGYTF.

This rearrangement joins TRBV6-5 to TRBJ2-2; no firm D call. This CDR3 has 14 amino acids. Between the trimmed V and J ends, which lost 6 bases and 3 bases, there was a span of 11 bases. Germline-derived CDR1 and CDR2 are MNHEY and SVGAGI. The CDR3 bases are TGTGCCAGCAGCATACCGAGCGACACCGGGGAGCTGTTTTTT. This gives the protein CASSIPSDTGELFF.